These 6 T cell receptor beta chains were sequenced from one sample in a study of cytomegalovirus exposure and HLA in healthy donors. 13 Jbeta primers and 60 Vbeta primers were used for the PCR. TCRdb's table, derived via immunoSEQ multiplex PCR, lists solely in-frame clones and lacks some. The sample features around 130,000 clones, with 1.5% to 2.5% in its top ten. The specimen was PBMCs. The source of these receptors is a woman aged 60-70 years in good health and CMV-seronegative.

Comments on this clone: At one boundary the junction diverges from the germline segment, which might be a read error. The rearrangement joins TRBV5-4 to TRBJ2-7; 11 nucleotides match TRBD1. CDR1 is SGHNT and CDR2 is YYREEE in the germline V gene (reference sequence). This CDR3 spans 15 amino acids. The CDR3 DNA reads as TGTGCCAGCAGTTTGGACAGGGGGCGAGGTGTAGGGCAGTACTTC. It yields the protein CASSLDRGRGVGQYF.

This chain links TRBV9 with TRBJ2-7; TRBD2 agrees at 7 bases. The V gene end was trimmed by 0 bases and the J gene end by 6 bases; junction bases not matched to a gene: 9. The CDR3 has 15 residues. From germline, CDR1 is SGDLS and CDR2 YYNGEE. In DNA form, the CDR3 reads TGTGCCAGCAGCGTAGGTGCGGGAGTCGGGGGCGAGCAGTACTTC. Translated: CASSVGAGVGGEQYF. The full variable domain, in which reference TRBV9 and TRBJ2-7 provide the parts outside the CDR3, is DSGVTQTPKHLITATGQRVTLRCSPRSGDLSVYWYQQSLDQGLQFLIQYYNGEERAKGNILERFSAQQFPDLHSELNLSSLELGDSALYFCASSVGAGVGGEQYFGPGTRLTVT.

The chain combines TRBV19 with TRBJ1-2; no clear D. Trimming left V 4 bases short and J 2 bases short, with 17 bases between. Germline loops: CDR1 LNHDA, CDR2 SQIVND (reference sequence). The CDR3 is made up of 16 amino acids. The CDR3: CASSSLIEVLNYGYTF. CDR3 coding DNA: TGTGCCAGTAGTAGCCTAATTGAGGTATTAAACTATGGCTACACCTTC. Full variable domain (remainder filled in from reference TRBV19 and TRBJ1-2): DGGITQSPKYLFRKEGQNVTLSCEQNLNHDAMYWYRQDPGQGLRLIYYSQIVNDFQKGDIAEGYSVSREKKESFPLTVTSAQKNPTAFYLCASSSLIEVLNYGYTFGSGTRLTVV.

The J gene is TRBJ1-1, the V gene TRBV6-6, with D maybe TRBD1 (5 bases). The CDR3 covers 14 residues. Per germline, CDR1 MNHNY and CDR2 SVGAGI (reference sequence). The V and J ends lost 4 bases and 11 bases respectively, with 20 bases between them. DNA of the CDR3: TGTGCCAGCAGTTCTACCGGGGGACGGGAGTCGGCTTTCTTT. This codes for CASSSTGGRESAFF.

The gene calls are TRBV2 and TRBJ2-3, with TRBD1 identical over 9 bases. The germline V gene has CDR1 SNHLY and CDR2 FYNNEI. The V segment lost 9 bases and the J segment 3 bases; nucleotides outside the gene matches: 4. The CDR3 has 13 residues. The CDR3 sequence is CARRGTGTDTQYF. The CDR3 nucleotides are TGTGCCAGAAGGGGGACAGGGACAGATACGCAGTATTTT.

This chain links TRBV28 with TRBJ2-1; a weak D match, TRBD2 (7 bases). Germline assignment: CDR1 MDHEN and CDR2 SYDVKM. Trimming left V 6 bases short and J 9 bases short, with 15 bases between. There are 13 residues in the CDR3. The CDR3 DNA reads as TGTGCCAGCAGCCGGGGGGCCAGTTTTGAGCAGTTCTTC. This sequence encodes CASSRGASFEQFF. The whole variable domain, remainder taken from reference TRBV28 and TRBJ2-1, is DVKVTQSSRYLVKRTGEKVFLECVQDMDHENMFWYRQDPGLGLRLIYFSYDVKMKEKGDIPEGYSVSREKKERFSLILESASTNQTSMYLCASSRGASFEQFFGPGTRLTVL.